The 19 T cell receptor beta chains given below trace back to one sample, sequenced in a study of vaccination effects on CD4 cells after COVID-19. Having been cultured for approximately ten days, the cells underwent CD4+ T cell isolation. Their recognized antigens are unknown. The repertoire was sequenced with immunoSEQ multiplex PCR; TCRdb's copy has only in-frame clones and lacks some. The table lists around 27,000 clones, 60% to 80% of them singletons. The source material was CD4+ T cells from PBMCs cultured without peptide, sampled before COVID-19 vaccination. The source is a human donor who received a COVID-19 vaccine.

The chain recombines TRBV18 with TRBJ1-2, with TRBD1 matching over 7 bases. CDR1 is KGHSH and CDR2 is LQKENI in the germline V gene. V lost 5 bases to trimming and J lost 4 bases; unmatched junction nucleotides: 7. This CDR3 comprises 14 residues. CDR3 sequence: CASSRDRMVYGYTF. CDR3 nucleotide sequence: TGTGCCAGCTCAAGGGACAGAATGGTCTATGGCTACACCTTC.

V usage is TRBV6-5 and J usage is TRBJ1-2, with D maybe TRBD1 (6 bases). The germline gives CDR1 MNHEY, CDR2 SVGAGI. The CDR3 has 11 residues. The V end was cut by 6 bases, the J end by 7 bases, with 9 bases between. The CDR3 nucleotides read TGTGCCAGCAGGCAGGGGTCTGGCTACACCTTC. This codes for CASRQGSGYTF.

This clone was recorded only once. The rearrangement links TRBV9 to TRBJ2-3; possible D gene TRBD2, 5 bases. The V gene lost 0 bases and the J gene lost 7 bases, with 9 bases spanning the gap. The germline V gene has CDR1 SGDLS and CDR2 YYNGEE. The CDR3 is made up of 13 amino acids. The CDR3 DNA reads as TGTGCCAGCAGCGTAGGAGGGAAGAATACGCAGTATTTT. This gives the protein CASSVGGKNTQYF.

The sample holds a few counts of this clone. This chain connects TRBV5-6 to TRBJ1-5; D remains ambiguous. V was clipped by 0 bases and J by 2 bases, with 9 bases between them. Germline-derived CDR1 and CDR2 are SGHDT and YYEEEE. This CDR3 is built from 15 residues. The CDR3 loop reads CASSLAGFGNQPQHF. The CDR3 DNA is TGTGCCAGCAGCTTGGCCGGGTTTGGCAATCAGCCCCAGCATTTT.

There are a few counts of this clone. V is TRBV29-1 and J is TRBJ2-1; weak D call: TRBD2 (6 bases). This CDR3 has 14 amino acids. Germline V gene data show CDR1 as SQVTM and CDR2 as ANQGSEA. V lost 6 bases and J 5 bases, leaving 17 bases between the germline ends. The CDR3 DNA follows: TGCAGCGTGCGGGATACGACAGTTAACAATGAGCAGTTCTTC. This codes for CSVRDTTVNNEQFF.

The chain joins TRBV29-1 to TRBJ1-2; a possible D gene is TRBD1 (5 bases). The length of the CDR3 is 13 residues. Between the trimmed V and J ends, which lost 5 bases and 4 bases, there was a span of 14 bases. Germline CDR1 and CDR2: SQVTM and ANQGSEA. CDR3 bases: TGCAGCGTTCAGGGAGGGCTCGTCTATGGCTACACCTTC. Its translation: CSVQGGLVYGYTF.

The V call is TRBV6-6, the J call TRBJ2-2; D is perhaps TRBD2 (6 bases). The V end lost 0 bases, the J end lost 7 bases, and 15 bases lay between the germline ends. The germline gives CDR1 MNHNY, CDR2 SVGAGI (reference sequence). The CDR3 is 16 amino acids. The CDR3 DNA reads as TGTGCCAGCAGTTACTCGGGTCGGGGGAGGAGCGGGGAGCTGTTTTTT. This codes for CASSYSGRGRSGELFF.

The genes are TRBV23-1 and TRBJ2-5; 8 positions match TRBD1. TRBV23-1 is designated an ORF whose function remains uncertain. This CDR3 region has 16 residues. Germline trimming cut 4 bases from V and 0 bases from J; bases unmatched to any gene: 7. CDR3 amino acids: CASSLLDRADQETQYF. As DNA, the CDR3 is TGCGCCAGCAGTCTCTTGGACAGGGCTGACCAAGAGACCCAGTACTTC.

V is TRBV18 and J is TRBJ1-1, with D possibly TRBD1 on 5 matching bases. This CDR3 is built from 15 residues. CDR1 and CDR2 (germline): KGHSH, LQKENI. V lost 3 bases and J 7 bases, leaving 18 bases between the germline ends. CDR3 bases: TGTGCCAGCTCACCCCGGCTAGGGGAGGTTGGTGAAGCTTTCTTT. This sequence encodes CASSPRLGEVGEAFF.

The sample holds a few counts of this clone. CDR3 coding DNA: TGCGCCAGCAGAGGGGAAACTGAAGCTTTCTTT. This sequence encodes CASRGETEAFF. The rearrangement links TRBV5-1 to TRBJ1-1; D is perhaps TRBD1 (5 bases). This CDR3 has 11 amino acids. Germline CDR1 SGHRS, CDR2 YFSETQ. The V gene lost 5 bases and the J gene lost 5 bases, with 7 bases spanning the gap.

The chain employs TRBV7-2 and TRBJ1-6; no reliable D call. The length of the CDR3 is 13 residues. The germline V gene has CDR1 SGHTA and CDR2 FQGNSA. V was trimmed by 5 bases and J by 10 bases, leaving 12 bases between them. CDR3 DNA: TGTGCCAGCAGCCCCGGACTGGGATCACCCCTCCACTTT. Translated, it gives CASSPGLGSPLHF.

In its sample, this clone was seen a few times. This chain connects TRBV4-1 to TRBJ2-3; no reliable D call. The CDR3 loop spans 13 amino acids. V was cut by 9 bases and J by 6 bases, with 16 bases left in between. Germline assignment: CDR1 MGHRA and CDR2 YSYEKL. CDR3 loop: CASRQPGSDTQYF. The CDR3 DNA reads as TGCGCCAGTAGACAACCAGGTTCCGATACGCAGTATTTT.

This chain links TRBV5-1 with TRBJ1-1, with D possibly TRBD1 on 5 matching bases. Germline CDR1 SGHRS, CDR2 YFSETQ. This CDR3 region has 14 residues. V was cut by 2 bases and J by 1 base, with 9 bases left in between. The CDR3 DNA reads as TGCGCCAGCAGCTTTACGACAGCGAACACTGAAGCTTTCTTT. This gives the protein CASSFTTANTEAFF.

The chain recombines TRBV6-6 with TRBJ2-5, with D unclear. This CDR3 comprises 12 residues. V dropped 8 bases and J dropped 2 bases, with 9 bases sitting between them. The germline gives CDR1 MNHNY, CDR2 SVGAGI (reference sequence). The CDR3: CASASGQETQYF. CDR3 nucleotides: TGTGCCAGCGCCAGTGGACAAGAGACCCAGTACTTC.

This clone showed up just a few times. J is TRBJ1-4 and V is TRBV7-9, with TRBD1 as a possible D gene (6 bases). V gave up 4 bases and J gave up 6 bases, with 21 bases separating them. Germline V gene lookup returns CDR1 SEHNR and CDR2 FQNEAQ (reference sequence). The CDR3 covers 17 residues. The CDR3 here is CASSSMQGWDLYEKLFF. The CDR3, as DNA: TGTGCCAGCAGCTCCATGCAGGGGTGGGACCTCTATGAAAAACTGTTTTTT.

This chain uses TRBV20-1 with TRBJ1-3; the match to TRBD1 covers 10 bases. Per germline, CDR1 DFQATT and CDR2 SNEGSKA (reference sequence). V shed 3 bases, J shed 4 bases, and the junction held 9 bases outside the gene matches. CDR3 length: 16 amino acids. The CDR3 DNA follows: TGCAGTGCTAGTAACGCAGACAGGGGGCAAGGAAACACCATATATTTT. Amino acids: CSASNADRGQGNTIYF.

This chain uses TRBV6-1 with TRBJ2-5; either TRBD1 or TRBD2 may fit D (5 bases each). Germline-derived CDR1 and CDR2 are MNHNS and SASEGT. V lost 3 bases and J 7 bases, leaving 15 bases between the germline ends. The CDR3 is 14 residues long. The CDR3 nucleotides are TGTGCCAGCAGTGACGGGACGGCGTCTGGGACCCAGTACTTC. It specifies CASSDGTASGTQYF.

V gene TRBV30 combines with J gene TRBJ1-3; D is unclear. Trimming stripped 2 bases from V and 0 bases from J, with 5 bases between. This CDR3 contains 13 residues. In germline, CDR1 is GTSNPN, CDR2 SVGIG (reference sequence). CDR3 bases: TGTGCCTGGAGTAGGAACTCTGGAAACACCATATATTTT. Protein: CAWSRNSGNTIYF.

There are a few counts of this clone. The CDR3 is CSVLGLYEQYF. The CDR3 DNA sequence: TGCAGCGTGCTGGGCCTTTACGAGCAGTACTTC. The V gene is TRBV29-1, the J gene TRBJ2-7; D unresolved. The CDR3 spans 11 residues. Trimming stripped 6 bases from V and 4 bases from J, with 10 bases between. Germline-derived CDR1 and CDR2 are SQVTM and ANQGSEA.